This T cell receptor beta chain was captured by sequencing in a study of T-cell memory formation after mild COVID-19. Study conclusions and caveats: That cross-reactive memory joined was suggested by some responding clones appearing in pre-infection memory. Proof of SARS-CoV-2 specificity was absent for the second-wave clones that crested on day 37.

Via MiXCR, TCRdb re-called the 5' RACE reads, giving one row per CDR3 protein. Among roughly 600,000 distinct CDR3 sequences, under 20% were seen once, and the ten largest hold approximately 12%. Remarks on this clonotype: Antigen specificity is unknown.

Trimming took off 8 bases at V and 0 bases at J, with 13 bases between the two ends. The CDR3 is 14 amino acids. Input material: PBMCs or a T cell subset sorted from them (not recorded which). This chain connects TRBV12-3 or TRBV12-4 to TRBJ1-2; weak D call: TRBD1 (6 bases). The origin of this receptor is an adult woman who had mild COVID-19 (a few samples of this study predate the infection). Cell type and time point are not known. Here the CDR3 DNA reads TGTGCCAGCGGTGGACAGCTAGCTAACTATGGCTACACCTTC. It specifies CASGGQLANYGYTF.